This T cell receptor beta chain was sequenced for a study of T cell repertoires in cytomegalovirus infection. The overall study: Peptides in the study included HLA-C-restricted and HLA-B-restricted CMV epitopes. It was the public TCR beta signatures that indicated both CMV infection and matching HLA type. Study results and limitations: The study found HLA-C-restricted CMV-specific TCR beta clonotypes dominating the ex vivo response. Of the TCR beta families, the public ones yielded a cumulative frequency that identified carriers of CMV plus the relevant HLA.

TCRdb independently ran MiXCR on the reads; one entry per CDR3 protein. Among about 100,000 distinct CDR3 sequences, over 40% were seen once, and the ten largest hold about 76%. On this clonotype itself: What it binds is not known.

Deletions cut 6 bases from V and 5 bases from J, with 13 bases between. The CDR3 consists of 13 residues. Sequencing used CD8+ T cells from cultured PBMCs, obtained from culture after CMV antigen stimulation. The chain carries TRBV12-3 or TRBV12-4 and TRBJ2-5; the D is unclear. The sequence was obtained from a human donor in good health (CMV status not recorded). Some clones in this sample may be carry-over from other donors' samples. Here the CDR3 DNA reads TGTGCCAGCAGCTATCAAGGTCGGGAGACCCAGTACTTC. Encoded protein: CASSYQGRETQYF.